The 5 T cell receptor beta chains in this list originate from one sample, sequenced in a study of T cell responses to AZD1222 COVID-19 vaccine. Sequencing used immunoSEQ multiplex PCR; TCRdb keeps in-frame clones, though not all of them. This table holds more than 80,000 clones, around 93% found once. Here the sequenced sample was peripheral blood, taken 28 days after the second AZD1222 dose. These receptors came from an adult who received the AZD1222 COVID-19 vaccine.

The rearrangement links TRBV5-5 to TRBJ2-1; the D gene is possibly TRBD2 (5 bases). The germline gives CDR1 SGHKS, CDR2 YYEKEE (reference sequence). The CDR3 extends over 15 amino acids. The V and J ends lost 4 bases and 1 base respectively, with 12 bases between them. CDR3 sequence reads: CASSPGSKSYNEQFF. In DNA form, the CDR3 reads TGTGCCAGCAGCCCTGGGAGTAAGTCCTACAATGAGCAGTTCTTC. Full variable domain (missing parts from reference TRBV5-5 and TRBJ2-1): DAGVTQSPTHLIKTRGQQVTLRCSPISGHKSVSWYQQVLGQGPQFIFQYYEKEERGRGNFPDRFSARQFPNYSSELNVNALLLGDSALYLCASSPGSKSYNEQFFGPGTRLTVL.

The chain joins TRBV27 to TRBJ1-5, with 12 bases lining up with TRBD1. Germline CDR1 and CDR2: MNHEY and SMNVEV (reference sequence). After removal of 5 bases from V and 3 bases from J, the junction contained 2 bases not matched to a gene. The CDR3 consists of 15 residues. The CDR3 DNA is TGTGCCAGCAGTCCGGGACAGGGGGCCAATCAGCCCCAGCATTTT. Its protein is CASSPGQGANQPQHF.

The V and J genes are TRBV24-1 and TRBJ2-3; a weak D match, TRBD2 (5 bases). This CDR3 has 17 amino acids. V was cut by 2 bases and J by 5 bases, with 19 bases left in between. The germline V gene encodes CDR1 KGHDR and CDR2 SFDVKD. The CDR3 here is CATSDSGLPDQRDTQYF. In nucleotides, the CDR3 is TGTGCCACCAGTGATTCCGGACTGCCCGACCAAAGAGATACGCAGTATTTT.

This rearrangement joins TRBV18 to TRBJ2-1; 7 bases line up with TRBD1. The CDR3 length is 15 residues. Germline assignment: CDR1 KGHSH and CDR2 LQKENI. Trimming removed 3 bases from V and 5 bases from J; junction bases left unmatched: 7. Here the CDR3 reads CASSPTGQLDNEQFF. The CDR3 region has the DNA TGTGCCAGCTCACCCACGGGACAGCTAGACAATGAGCAGTTCTTC. The whole variable domain, remainder taken from reference TRBV18 and TRBJ2-1, is NAGVMQNPRHLVRRRGQEARLRCSPMKGHSHVYWYRQLPEEGLKFMVYLQKENIIDESGMPKERFSAEFPKEGPSILRIQQVVRGDSAAYFCASSPTGQLDNEQFFGPGTRLTVL.

V usage is TRBV7-9 and J usage is TRBJ2-7, with D possibly TRBD1 on 6 matching bases. Germline V lookup: CDR1 SEHNR, CDR2 FQNEAQ (reference sequence). Trimming removed 3 bases from V and 2 bases from J, with 11 bases in between. CDR3 size: 14 residues. CDR3 sequence: CASSLDSYAYEQYF. The CDR3 nucleotides are TGTGCCAGCAGCTTGGACAGCTACGCCTACGAGCAGTACTTC.